Listed below are T cell receptor beta chains from one sample, sequenced in a study of spatial heterogeneity in lung cancer. One entry per CDR3 protein, called by TCRdb with MiXCR from the 5' RACE reads. The profile shows about 18,000 distinct CDR3 sequences, about a fifth of them singletons. The sample in question was PBMCs, obtained at surgery. All receptors derive from a male donor with early-stage non-small cell lung cancer. CDR3s include the opening cysteine and the closing phenylalanine or tryptophan. The D gene is left open where the match is weak. Not all rows give a size; the values are once, few, many and, for expanded clones, a class.

j_gene: TRBJ2-2; d_gene: .; abundance: few; v_gene: TRBV20-1; CDR3aa: CSVGGANTGELFF; CDR3nt: TGCAGTGTTGGCGGGGCGAACACCGGGGAGCTGTTTTTT
j_gene: TRBJ1-1; d_gene: .; abundance: many; v_gene: TRBV19; CDR3aa: CASSSGQGWTEAFF; CDR3nt: TGTGCCAGTAGTTCCGGGCAGGGGTGGACTGAAGCTTTCTTT
j_gene: TRBJ2-7; d_gene: .; abundance: many; v_gene: TRBV11-2; CDR3aa: CASSFRLTTYEQYF; CDR3nt: TGTGCCAGCAGCTTCAGACTAACTACCTACGAGCAGTACTTC
j_gene: TRBJ1-5; d_gene: TRBD1; abundance: many; v_gene: TRBV7-8; CDR3aa: CASSFDRVGSNQPQHF; CDR3nt: TGTGCCAGCAGCTTCGACAGGGTGGGGAGCAATCAGCCCCAGCATTTT
j_gene: TRBJ2-6; d_gene: TRBD1; abundance: few; v_gene: TRBV25-1; CDR3aa: CASSELGQGGNVLTF; CDR3nt: TGTGCCAGCAGTGAACTCGGACAGGGCGGTAACGTCCTGACTTTC
j_gene: TRBJ2-7; d_gene: .; abundance: many; v_gene: TRBV6-5; CDR3aa: CASSWGLLYEQYF; CDR3nt: TGTGCCAGCAGTTGGGGTCTTCTCTACGAGCAGTACTTC
j_gene: TRBJ1-5; d_gene: .; abundance: many; v_gene: TRBV4-2; CDR3aa: CASSLGPNQPQHF; CDR3nt: TGTGCCAGCAGCCTCGGCCCGAATCAGCCCCAGCATTTT
j_gene: TRBJ1-2; d_gene: .; abundance: .; v_gene: TRBV7-8; CDR3aa: CASSLTPVQLPFEGYTF; CDR3nt: TGTGCCAGCAGCTTAACACCGGTACAGCTTCCCTTTGAGGGCTACACCTTC
j_gene: TRBJ1-1; d_gene: .; abundance: many; v_gene: TRBV5-1; CDR3aa: CASSLANEGLGTEAFF; CDR3nt: TGCGCCAGCAGCTTGGCCAATGAAGGATTGGGCACTGAAGCTTTCTTT
j_gene: TRBJ2-5; d_gene: .; abundance: few; v_gene: TRBV20-1; CDR3aa: CSAIGGGEETQYF; CDR3nt: TGCAGTGCTATCGGCGGGGGCGAGGAGACCCAGTACTTC
j_gene: TRBJ2-5; d_gene: .; abundance: .; v_gene: TRBV10-3; CDR3aa: CAISEPGLLGETQYF; CDR3nt: TGTGCCATCAGTGAGCCGGGACTCCTGGGAGAGACCCAGTACTTC
j_gene: TRBJ2-7; d_gene: TRBD1; abundance: medium-sized; v_gene: TRBV27; CDR3aa: CASSLSLGQGYEQYF; CDR3nt: TGTGCCAGCAGTTTATCTCTGGGACAGGGATACGAGCAGTACTTC
j_gene: TRBJ1-4; d_gene: TRBD1; abundance: many; v_gene: TRBV7-6; CDR3aa: CASSRPGQVNEKLFF; CDR3nt: TGTGCCAGCAGCCGGCCGGGACAGGTTAATGAAAAACTGTTTTTT
j_gene: TRBJ2-5; d_gene: .; abundance: few; v_gene: TRBV30; CDR3aa: CAWSAGQLKTQYF; CDR3nt: TGTGCCTGGAGCGCGGGACAATTAAAGACCCAGTACTTC
j_gene: TRBJ2-3; d_gene: .; abundance: .; v_gene: TRBV11-2; CDR3aa: CASSLGRTSTDTQYF; CDR3nt: TGTGCCAGCAGCTTAGGTCGTACTAGCACAGATACGCAGTATTTT
j_gene: TRBJ1-5; d_gene: .; abundance: .; v_gene: TRBV7-2; CDR3aa: CASSPEGYSNQPQHF; CDR3nt: TGTGCCAGCAGCCCCGAGGGGTATAGCAATCAGCCCCAGCATTTT
j_gene: TRBJ2-1; d_gene: .; abundance: few; v_gene: TRBV9; CDR3aa: CASSASDQSYNEQFF; CDR3nt: TGTGCCAGCAGCGCCTCGGACCAATCCTACAATGAGCAGTTCTTC
j_gene: TRBJ1-1; d_gene: .; abundance: few; v_gene: TRBV5-1; CDR3aa: CASSVDRMSNEAFF; CDR3nt: TGCGCCAGCAGCGTGGACAGAATGAGCAATGAAGCTTTCTTT
j_gene: TRBJ2-7; d_gene: .; abundance: many; v_gene: TRBV11-2; CDR3aa: CASSPGLVLNEQYF; CDR3nt: TGTGCCAGCAGCCCAGGACTTGTACTAAACGAGCAGTACTTC
j_gene: TRBJ2-5; d_gene: .; abundance: many; v_gene: TRBV14; CDR3aa: CASSLAPQETQYF; CDR3nt: TGTGCCAGCAGCCTAGCGCCTCAGGAGACCCAGTACTTC
j_gene: TRBJ2-5; d_gene: TRBD2; abundance: many; v_gene: TRBV6-5; CDR3aa: CASSYQLAASGAQYF; CDR3nt: TGTGCCAGCAGTTACCAACTAGCGGCCTCGGGGGCCCAGTACTTC
j_gene: TRBJ2-5; d_gene: .; abundance: .; v_gene: TRBV18; CDR3aa: CASSPRGNQETQYF; CDR3nt: TGTGCCAGCTCACCACGTGGGAATCAAGAGACCCAGTACTTC
j_gene: TRBJ2-5; d_gene: .; abundance: .; v_gene: TRBV6-6; CDR3aa: CASRTEETQYF; CDR3nt: TGTGCCAGCAGAACAGAAGAGACCCAGTACTTC
j_gene: TRBJ1-4; d_gene: TRBD1; abundance: many; v_gene: TRBV30; CDR3aa: CAWSSTQGFGEKLFF; CDR3nt: TGTGCCTGGAGTAGCACACAGGGGTTTGGTGAAAAACTGTTTTTT
j_gene: TRBJ2-7; d_gene: .; abundance: many; v_gene: TRBV20-1; CDR3aa: CSASPTVRTSYEQYF; CDR3nt: TGCAGTGCTAGTCCCACTGTCCGGACCTCCTACGAGCAGTACTTC
j_gene: TRBJ2-2; d_gene: .; abundance: once; v_gene: TRBV6-6; CDR3aa: CASGATAGELFF; CDR3nt: TGTGCCAGCGGGGCTACGGCCGGGGAGCTGTTTTTT
j_gene: TRBJ2-7; d_gene: TRBD2; abundance: many; v_gene: TRBV23-1; CDR3aa: CASSQSKGAAGDYEQYF; CDR3nt: TGCGCCAGCAGTCAATCGAAGGGAGCCGCGGGGGACTACGAGCAGTACTTC
j_gene: TRBJ1-5; d_gene: TRBD1; abundance: medium-sized; v_gene: TRBV24-1; CDR3aa: CATIRTGGNTSNQPQHF; CDR3nt: TGTGCCACCATTCGGACAGGGGGCAATACCAGCAATCAGCCCCAGCATTTT
j_gene: TRBJ1-1; d_gene: .; abundance: few; v_gene: TRBV11-1; CDR3aa: CASSSVRNTEAFF; CDR3nt: TGTGCCAGCAGCTCCGTAAGGAACACTGAAGCTTTCTTT
j_gene: TRBJ1-1; d_gene: .; abundance: .; v_gene: TRBV12-3/TRBV12-4; CDR3aa: CASSFSGGTEAFF; CDR3nt: TGTGCCAGCAGTTTTTCGGGGGGAACTGAAGCTTTCTTT
j_gene: TRBJ2-7; d_gene: .; abundance: .; v_gene: TRBV3-1; CDR3aa: CASSQVARGSYEQYF; CDR3nt: TGTGCCAGCAGCCAAGTTGCCAGGGGCTCCTACGAGCAGTACTTC
j_gene: TRBJ2-3; d_gene: TRBD1; abundance: many; v_gene: TRBV29-1; CDR3aa: CSRLQGDTQYF; CDR3nt: TGCAGCAGATTACAGGGGGATACGCAGTATTTT
j_gene: TRBJ2-7; d_gene: .; abundance: many; v_gene: TRBV18; CDR3aa: CASSTDSYEQYF; CDR3nt: TGTGCCAGCTCGACGGACTCCTACGAGCAGTACTTC